The subject of this entry is one T cell receptor (beta chain). 13 Jbeta primers and 60 Vbeta primers were used for the PCR. Assay: immunoSEQ multiplex PCR; the TCRdb copy retains only in-frame clones and omits some. The data show 90,000 to 150,000 clones, roughly 63% seen once. This record belongs to a study of cytomegalovirus exposure and HLA in healthy donors. The V gene end was trimmed by 0 bases and the J gene end by 0 bases; junction bases not matched to a gene: 3. The CDR3 runs to 17 residues. Germline V gene lookup returns CDR1 LGHNA and CDR2 YSLEER. This chain links TRBV4-3 with TRBJ2-1, with 9 bases fitting TRBD2. The sample comprised PBMCs. This TCR derives from a man in his forties or fifties in good health and CMV-seropositive. The CDR3 reads CASSQDSGRSSYNEQFF. For the CDR3, the DNA is TGCGCCAGCAGCCAAGACAGCGGGAGGAGCTCCTACAATGAGCAGTTCTTC.